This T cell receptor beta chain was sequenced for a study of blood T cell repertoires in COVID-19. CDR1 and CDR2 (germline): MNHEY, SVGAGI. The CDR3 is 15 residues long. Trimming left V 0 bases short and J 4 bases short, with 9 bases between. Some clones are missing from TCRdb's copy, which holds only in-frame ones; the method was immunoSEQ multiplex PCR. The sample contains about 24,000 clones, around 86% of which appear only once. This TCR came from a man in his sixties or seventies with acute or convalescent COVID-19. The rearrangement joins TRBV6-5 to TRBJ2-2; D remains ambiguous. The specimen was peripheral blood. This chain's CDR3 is CASSYSKFSTGELFF. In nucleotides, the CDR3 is TGTGCCAGCAGTTACTCGAAATTCAGCACCGGGGAGCTGTTTTTT.